This TCR beta chain was sequenced during a study of shared clonotypes between healthy human individuals. Method: immunoSEQ multiplex PCR; TCRdb's copy keeps in-frame clones and lacks some. This sample yields more than 2 million clones, of which just under 95% are seen a single time; less than 2% belongs to the top ten. After removal of 10 bases from V and 4 bases from J, the junction contained 12 bases not matched to a gene. Germline-derived CDR1 and CDR2 are MDHEN and SYDVKM. The CDR3 contains 15 residues. Only CD45RO-negative cells positively selected for CCR7 counted as naive CD8 cells, so terminally differentiated effector memory CD45RA+ cells were excluded.

This clonotype was obtained from a man younger than 30 in good health. Some clones in this sample may be carry-over from other donors' samples. The source material was naive CD8+ T cells from PBMCs. The rearrangement links TRBV28 to TRBJ2-3, with 9 bases identical to TRBD1. This CDR3 reads CAIFSPGTGSDTQYF. CDR3 DNA sequence: TGTGCCATCTTTAGTCCCGGGACAGGGTCAGATACGCAGTATTTT.